This T cell receptor beta chain was recorded in a study of CD8 T cells in ankylosing spondylitis. Overall study results and limits: A TCR beta motif made of 7 to 9 highly homologous variants seemed typical of ankylosing spondylitis blood.

Quantitative molecular-barcoded 5'-RACE generated the TCR beta libraries. A single record per CDR3 protein comes from TCRdb applying MiXCR to the 5' RACE reads. The sample holds around 540,000 distinct CDR3 sequences, roughly an eighth seen once. This clonotype was observed a handful of times. Its antigen is unidentified. Germline V lookup: CDR1 SNHLY, CDR2 FYNNEI. CDR3 length equals 15 residues. Trimming cost V 7 bases and J 4 bases, with 17 bases left between them. The chain has TRBV2 and TRBJ2-1; possibly TRBD1 or TRBD2 for D (5 bases each). This clonotype originated in a male donor with ankylosing spondylitis. Material: blood, either unsorted or a sorted T cell fraction (not recorded which). CDR3 amino acids: CASTEEGPGYNEQFF. The CDR3 DNA reads TGTGCCAGCACCGAAGAGGGGCCGGGGTACAATGAGCAGTTCTTC.